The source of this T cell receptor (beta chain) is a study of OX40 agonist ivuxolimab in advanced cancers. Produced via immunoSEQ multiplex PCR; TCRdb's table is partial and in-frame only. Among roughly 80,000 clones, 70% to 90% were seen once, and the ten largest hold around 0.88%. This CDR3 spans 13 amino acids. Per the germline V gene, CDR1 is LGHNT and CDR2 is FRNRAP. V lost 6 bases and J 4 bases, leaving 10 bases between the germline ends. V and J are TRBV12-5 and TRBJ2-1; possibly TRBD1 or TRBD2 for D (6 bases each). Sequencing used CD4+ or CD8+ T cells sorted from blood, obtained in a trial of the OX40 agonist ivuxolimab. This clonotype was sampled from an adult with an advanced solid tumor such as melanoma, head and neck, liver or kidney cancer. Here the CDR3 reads CASGGGSYNEQFF. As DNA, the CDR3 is TGTGCTAGTGGAGGGGGGTCTTACAATGAGCAGTTCTTC.